Listed below are T cell receptor beta chains from one sample, sequenced in a study of cytomegalovirus exposure and HLA in healthy donors. Repertoires were generated with immunoSEQ multiplex PCR, while TCRdb's copy carries only in-frame clones and drops some. The table records fewer than 180,000 clones, around 60% of them present only once. The sequencing sample was made of PBMCs. The receptors originated from a woman aged 55-70 years in good health and CMV-seropositive. Each CDR3 is given with its conserved first and last residue. The D gene is left open where the match is weak. Where a row states a size, it is once, few, many or the class of an expanded clone; other rows omit it.

D: TRBD2
J: TRBJ2-3
V: TRBV4-3
size: -
CDR3: CASTRLAGVKDTQYF
DNA: TGCGCCAGCACCCGACTAGCGGGAGTAAAAGATACGCAGTATTTT

D: TRBD1
J: TRBJ1-4
V: TRBV19
size: once
CDR3: CASNFFGTGGNEKLFF
DNA: TGTGCCAGTAACTTCTTCGGGACAGGGGGGAATGAAAAACTGTTTTTT

D: TRBD2
J: TRBJ2-7
V: TRBV18
size: few
CDR3: CASSRGSSGDYEQYF
DNA: TGTGCCAGCTCCCGGGGTTCTAGCGGAGATTACGAGCAGTACTTC

D: TRBD1
J: TRBJ2-3
V: TRBV25-1
size: few
CDR3: CASSQQGTDTQYF
DNA: TGTGCCAGCAGCCAACAGGGGACAGATACGCAGTATTTT

D: TRBD1
J: TRBJ1-1
V: TRBV27
size: -
CDR3: CASSWGGQGYTEAFF
DNA: TGTGCCAGCAGTTGGGGGGGACAGGGGTACACTGAAGCTTTCTTT

D: TRBD2
J: TRBJ2-5
V: TRBV2
size: -
CDR3: CASRVAGLETQYF
DNA: TGTGCCAGCAGAGTAGCGGGATTGGAGACCCAGTACTTC

D: TRBD2
J: TRBJ2-5
V: TRBV5-1
size: -
CDR3: CASSFGTSGSVGETQYF
DNA: TGCGCCAGCAGCTTCGGGACTAGCGGGAGTGTCGGGGAGACCCAGTACTTC

D: -
J: TRBJ2-2
V: TRBV11-2
size: once
CDR3: CASSQSQDTGELFF
DNA: TGTGCCAGCAGCCAATCACAGGACACCGGGGAGCTGTTTTTT

D: -
J: TRBJ2-1
V: TRBV5-1
size: -
CDR3: CASSPGQYNEQFF
DNA: TGCGCCAGCAGCCCCGGACAGTACAATGAGCAGTTCTTC

D: -
J: TRBJ2-3
V: TRBV28
size: -
CDR3: CASSLRLGGTDTQYF
DNA: TGTGCCAGCAGTTTAAGGCTCGGAGGGACAGATACGCAGTATTTT

D: TRBD2
J: TRBJ2-1
V: TRBV28
size: few
CDR3: CASNPSGNEQFF
DNA: TGTGCCAGCAACCCTAGCGGCAATGAGCAGTTCTTC

D: TRBD2
J: TRBJ2-1
V: TRBV19
size: few
CDR3: CASSPTSGTPLEQFF
DNA: TGTGCCAGTAGTCCGACTAGCGGGACACCGCTAGAGCAGTTCTTC

D: -
J: TRBJ2-7
V: TRBV29-1
size: -
CDR3: CSVEARGSYEQYF
DNA: TGCAGCGTTGAAGCCAGGGGCTCCTACGAGCAGTACTTC

D: TRBD2
J: TRBJ2-3
V: TRBV4-1
size: -
CDR3: CASSQEEGSSGSTDTQYF
DNA: TGCGCCAGCAGCCAAGAGGAGGGGTCTAGCGGTAGCACAGATACGCAGTATTTT

D: TRBD2
J: TRBJ2-1
V: TRBV9
size: once
CDR3: CASSVSGEVEQFF
DNA: TGTGCCAGCAGCGTCAGCGGGGAGGTTGAGCAGTTCTTC

D: -
J: TRBJ2-2
V: TRBV18
size: -
CDR3: CASSPPMGAGAGELFF
DNA: TGTGCCAGCTCACCCCCGATGGGGGCAGGGGCCGGGGAGCTGTTTTTT

D: TRBD1
J: TRBJ2-3
V: TRBV14
size: -
CDR3: CASSYRGTDTQYF
DNA: TGTGCCAGCAGCTACAGGGGTACAGATACGCAGTATTTT

D: -
J: TRBJ2-5
V: TRBV5-4
size: few
CDR3: CASSLGLAQETQYF
DNA: TGTGCCAGCAGCTTGGGGCTTGCACAAGAGACCCAGTACTTC

D: -
J: TRBJ2-7
V: TRBV28
size: -
CDR3: CASSHLLTSPGTFGYEQYF
DNA: TGTGCCAGCAGCCACCTGCTTACTAGTCCGGGTACCTTCGGCTACGAGCAGTACTTC

D: -
J: TRBJ2-1
V: TRBV5-4
size: few
CDR3: CASSDSEGGYYNEQFF
DNA: TGTGCCAGCAGCGACAGTGAGGGGGGGTACTACAATGAGCAGTTCTTC

D: TRBD1
J: TRBJ1-5
V: TRBV4-1
size: -
CDR3: CASSQEEDRGNQPQHF
DNA: TGCGCCAGCAGCCAAGAAGAGGACAGGGGTAATCAGCCCCAGCATTTT

D: -
J: TRBJ2-5
V: TRBV6-5
size: -
CDR3: CASRERLQETQYF
DNA: TGTGCCAGCAGGGAGCGATTACAAGAGACCCAGTACTTC

D: -
J: TRBJ2-1
V: TRBV19
size: -
CDR3: CASSIDRRSSYNEQFF
DNA: TGTGCCAGTAGTATAGACAGGAGGAGTTCCTACAATGAGCAGTTCTTC

D: TRBD1
J: TRBJ1-2
V: TRBV29-1
size: -
CDR3: CSVVYPGQGGGYTF
DNA: TGCAGCGTTGTATACCCGGGACAGGGGGGAGGCTACACCTTC

D: -
J: TRBJ2-7
V: TRBV28
size: few
CDR3: CASSRENYEQYF
DNA: TGTGCCAGCAGCCGGGAGAACTACGAGCAGTACTTC

D: TRBD1
J: TRBJ2-5
V: TRBV11-3
size: few
CDR3: CASSFSTGPQETQYF
DNA: TGTGCCAGCAGCTTCTCGACAGGGCCACAAGAGACCCAGTACTTC

D: TRBD1
J: TRBJ1-5
V: TRBV18
size: once
CDR3: CASSSPSDRDSNQPQHF
DNA: TGTGCCAGCTCATCCCCCTCGGACAGGGATAGCAATCAGCCCCAGCATTTT

D: TRBD2
J: TRBJ2-1
V: TRBV11-3
size: -
CDR3: CASSLDRGGRLYNEQFF
DNA: TGTGCCAGCAGCTTAGATAGGGGCGGGAGGTTGTACAATGAGCAGTTCTTC

D: -
J: TRBJ1-1
V: TRBV2
size: -
CDR3: CASKPGGLNTEAFF
DNA: TGTGCCAGTAAACCCGGAGGATTGAACACTGAAGCTTTCTTT

D: -
J: TRBJ2-7
V: TRBV7-9
size: -
CDR3: CATGDGYEQYF
DNA: TGTGCCACGGGTGATGGGTACGAGCAGTACTTC